This T cell receptor (beta chain) was recovered during a study of blood T cell repertoires in COVID-19. On the study more broadly: The cDNA or gDNA used as material had been derived from T cells, B-cell-depleted T cells, or PBMCs.

Authors' processing steps: For nucleated cells, counts were estimated from reference gene primer amplification. Sequenced by immunoSEQ multiplex PCR; TCRdb stores in-frame clones only, minus some. V and J calls and clone size are those listed in that table; D and trimming were worked out from the DNA. This sample has about 270,000 clones, with 88% found just once. CDR3 length: 15 amino acids. V trimming: 2 bases; J trimming: 2 bases; junction bases outside the gene matches: 3. The germline CDR1 and CDR2 sequences are MGHDK and SYGVNS. The age range of participants was about 18 to 100 years, with residence in some 25 US areas. Assignment of participants to cohorts was predicated upon participant-reported clinical history.

The sequence was obtained from a woman aged 50 to 65 who had recovered from COVID-19. The specimen was PBMCs or T cells enriched from blood (not recorded which). The V and J genes are TRBV25-1 and TRBJ2-1; 7 bases are a match to TRBD2. CDR3 region: CASSEGGSPYNEQFF. CDR3 in DNA: TGTGCCAGCAGTGAAGGCGGGAGTCCCTACAATGAGCAGTTCTTC.